This passage covers 7 T cell receptor beta chains from one sample sequenced in a study of blood T cell repertoires in COVID-19. This table comes from immunoSEQ multiplex PCR, and its TCRdb copy is limited to in-frame clones, with some not included. In the table there are tens of thousands of clones, approximately 90% of which are singletons. The sequenced sample was peripheral blood. These receptors came from a man aged 50-60 years with active COVID-19.

The count of this clone is one. The chain uses TRBV4-1 and TRBJ2-3, with 16 bases identical to TRBD2. V gave up 4 bases and J gave up 2 bases; unmatched junction bases: 6. The length of the CDR3 is 18 residues. The germline CDR1 and CDR2 sequences are MGHRA and YSYEKL. The CDR3 DNA sequence: TGCGCCAGCAGCCCCCGGGGACTAGCGGGAGGGGACACAGATACGCAGTATTTT. Protein sequence: CASSPRGLAGGDTDTQYF.

The genes are TRBV25-1 and TRBJ1-4, with D possibly matching TRBD1 (5 bases). The V and J ends lost 11 bases and 0 bases respectively, with 7 bases between them. The CDR3 contains 12 residues. The germline CDR1 and CDR2 sequences are MGHDK and SYGVNS. CDR3: CASGATNEKLFF. The CDR3 coding sequence is TGTGCCTCGGGGGCAACTAATGAAAAACTGTTTTTT.

The rearrangement joins TRBV18 to TRBJ1-4; D uncertain. Germline loops: CDR1 KGHSH, CDR2 LQKENI. The CDR3 loop spans 16 amino acids. V was shortened by 0 bases and J by 5 bases, with 13 bases between the two germline ends. The CDR3 DNA is TGTGCCAGCTCACCACCCGTCGGAGCCTTAAATGAAAAACTGTTTTTT. Protein sequence: CASSPPVGALNEKLFF.

This clone showed up just once. This chain joins TRBV28 and TRBJ2-5; D is possibly TRBD1 (6 bases). The V gene lost 6 bases and the J gene lost 9 bases, with 17 bases spanning the gap. CDR3 length: 13 residues. Per the germline V gene, CDR1 is MDHEN and CDR2 is SYDVKM. CDR3: CASSPRGFGAQYF. CDR3 in DNA: TGTGCCAGCAGCCCCAGGGGTTTCGGGGCCCAGTACTTC.

J is TRBJ2-2 and V is TRBV20-1, with D unclear. The CDR3 runs to 13 residues. Germline lookup yields CDR1 DFQATT and CDR2 SNEGSKA (reference sequence). The V gene lost 5 bases and the J gene lost 4 bases, with 11 bases spanning the gap. The CDR3 DNA reads as TGCAGTGCTGGTGATCCGGGCACCGGGGAGCTGTTTTTT. It specifies CSAGDPGTGELFF.

The chain carries TRBV16 and TRBJ2-6; the D is unclear. CDR1 and CDR2 from the germline V gene are KGHSY and FQNENV. V was clipped by 0 bases and J by 0 bases, with 3 bases between them. This CDR3 is 15 amino acids long. CDR3 in DNA: TGTGCCAGCAGCCAATCTCACTCTGGGGCCAACGTCCTGACTTTC. Its protein is CASSQSHSGANVLTF.

The chain uses TRBV2 and TRBJ1-1; the D is unclear. The CDR3 has 12 amino acids. The germline CDR1 and CDR2 sequences are SNHLY and FYNNEI. Trimming took off 5 bases at V and 8 bases at J, with 12 bases between the two ends. The CDR3 spells CASSFSRNEAFF. CDR3 in DNA: TGTGCCAGCAGTTTCTCCAGGAACGAAGCTTTCTTT.